This TCR beta chain was found in a study of T-cell memory formation after mild COVID-19. This clonotype was observed a handful of times. Using its own MiXCR run on the 5' RACE reads, TCRdb lists one record per CDR3 protein. The sample records 550,000 to 600,000 distinct CDR3 sequences, 17% being singletons. This clonotype was obtained from an adult woman who had mild COVID-19 (a few samples of this study predate the infection). Cell type and time point are not known. Sequencing input: PBMCs or a T cell subset sorted from them (not recorded which).

The CDR3 spells CASSFLPGEAFF. The CDR3 DNA is TGTGCCAGCAGCTTCTTACCGGGTGAAGCTTTCTTT. J is TRBJ1-1 and V is TRBV7-3; D uncertain. Per the germline V gene, CDR1 is SGHTA and CDR2 is FQGTGA. The ends were cut back, 3 bases at V and 7 bases at J, with 9 bases in the middle. The CDR3 loop spans 12 amino acids.